The 23 T cell receptor beta chains below all came from one sample that was sequenced in a study of cytomegalovirus exposure and HLA in healthy donors. This PCR relied on a set of 60 Vbeta primers and 13 Jbeta primers. Assay: immunoSEQ multiplex PCR; the TCRdb copy retains only in-frame clones and omits some. The data contain approximately 130,000 clones, about 69% of them seen just once; the ten biggest clones take up roughly 3%. Sample: PBMCs. The receptors stem from a man under 40 in good health and CMV-seronegative.

The chain carries TRBV28 and TRBJ2-7; 14 bases are shared with TRBD2. Germline V lookup: CDR1 MDHEN, CDR2 SYDVKM. J gave up 4 bases and V 3 bases, and 8 bases lay outside the gene matches. The CDR3 length is 17 residues. CDR3 in amino acids: CASSFGERTSGRYEQYF. CDR3 in DNA: TGTGCCAGCAGTTTCGGCGAGAGGACTAGCGGGAGGTACGAGCAGTACTTC.

The V gene is TRBV7-9, the J gene TRBJ1-2; D unresolved. V was clipped by 3 bases and J by 4 bases, with 3 bases between them. The CDR3 runs to 11 residues. Germline V gene lookup returns CDR1 SEHNR and CDR2 FQNEAQ (reference sequence). The CDR3 DNA follows: TGTGCCAGCAGCTTTAGCTATGGCTACACCTTC. Translation: CASSFSYGYTF.

V usage is TRBV5-4 and J usage is TRBJ1-2; 9 bases align to TRBD1. CDR1 and CDR2 (germline): SGHNT, YYREEE (reference sequence). The V and J ends lost 5 bases and 6 bases, in that order; junction bases with no gene match: 14. The CDR3 consists of 16 residues. CDR3 residues: CASRPGQGYGWHGYTF. CDR3 bases: TGTGCCAGCAGGCCGGGACAGGGATACGGGTGGCATGGCTACACCTTC.

The genes are TRBV28 and TRBJ1-6; D is undetermined. The CDR3 runs 14 residues. The V gene's germline CDR1 is MDHEN and CDR2 SYDVKM. The V end lost 3 bases, the J end lost 4 bases, and 7 bases lay between the germline ends. The CDR3 coding sequence is TGTGCCAGCAGTTTGGCAGAATATAATTCACCCCTCCACTTT. Amino acids: CASSLAEYNSPLHF. Variable domain in full (rest from reference TRBV28 and TRBJ1-6): DVKVTQSSRYLVKRTGEKVFLECVQDMDHENMFWYRQDPGLGLRLIYFSYDVKMKEKGDIPEGYSVSREKKERFSLILESASTNQTSMYLCASSLAEYNSPLHFGNGTRLTVT.

The gene calls are TRBV4-3 and TRBJ2-7; 7 bases agree with TRBD1. V gave up 0 bases and J gave up 2 bases; unmatched junction bases: 4. Germline V gene data show CDR1 as LGHNA and CDR2 as YSLEER. CDR3 length: 15 residues. Here the CDR3 reads CASSQEGTATYEQYF. The DNA of the CDR3 is TGCGCCAGCAGCCAAGAAGGGACAGCCACCTACGAGCAGTACTTC.

Only a few counts were recorded for this clone. The rearrangement joins TRBV5-1 to TRBJ2-3; D uncertain. The CDR3 sequence is 13 residues long. CDR1 is SGHRS and CDR2 is YFSETQ in the germline V gene. The V and J ends lost 5 bases and 2 bases respectively, with 9 bases between them. CDR3 sequence: CASSFSSTDTQYF. The CDR3 DNA follows: TGCGCCAGCAGTTTCTCCTCCACAGATACGCAGTATTTT.

The chain employs TRBV28 and TRBJ1-1, with TRBD1 matching over 7 bases. Per the germline V gene, CDR1 is MDHEN and CDR2 is SYDVKM. The CDR3 extends over 13 amino acids. J was trimmed by 7 bases and V by 6 bases; bases with no gene match: 8. The CDR3 here is CASSETGPFEAFF. DNA for the CDR3: TGTGCCAGCAGCGAGACAGGGCCTTTTGAAGCTTTCTTT.

The chain recombines TRBV7-3 with TRBJ1-1, with 10 bases fitting TRBD1. CDR1 and CDR2 from the germline V gene are SGHTA and FQGTGA. Trimming cost V 5 bases and J 2 bases; bases outside gene matches: 5. The CDR3 loop spans 15 amino acids. CDR3 residues: CASSPRQGANTEAFF. CDR3 sequence (DNA): TGTGCCAGCAGCCCCCGACAGGGGGCAAACACTGAAGCTTTCTTT.

The rearrangement uses TRBV27 and TRBJ2-1; perhaps TRBD2 as D (6 bases). CDR1 MNHEY and CDR2 SMNVEV come from the germline V gene (reference sequence). The CDR3 contains 14 residues. Trimming shortened V by 6 bases and J by 5 bases, and 14 bases separated the two germline ends. The CDR3 DNA follows: TGTGCCAGCAGGCCCGGACTATCAAACAATGAGCAGTTCTTC. Protein product: CASRPGLSNNEQFF.

The chain has TRBV18 and TRBJ1-1, with TRBD1 as a possible D gene (6 bases). From germline, CDR1 is KGHSH and CDR2 LQKENI. Trimming took 3 bases from V and 7 from J, leaving 9 bases between them. The CDR3 contains 12 residues. The CDR3 nucleotides read TGTGCCAGCTCACCTCTACAGGGTGAAGCTTTCTTT. This encodes CASSPLQGEAFF.

This chain links TRBV7-2 with TRBJ2-7; no firm D call. The germline V gene encodes CDR1 SGHTA and CDR2 FQGNSA. The CDR3 is 15 residues long. Trimming removed 0 bases from V and 2 bases from J, with 11 bases in between. The CDR3 sequence is CASSLAGDNTYEQYF. Here the CDR3 DNA reads TGTGCCAGCAGCTTAGCGGGTGACAACACCTACGAGCAGTACTTC.

The chain employs TRBV4-2 and TRBJ2-7, with 10 nucleotides matching TRBD2. The junction had 8 bases not matched to a gene; V was cut back by 3 bases and J by 6 bases. There are 15 residues in the CDR3. Looked up from germline, CDR1 is LGHNA and CDR2 is YNFKEQ. As DNA, the CDR3 is TGTGCCAGCAGCCAGGGTAGCGGGGGGACCGTCGAGCAGTACTTC. Protein: CASSQGSGGTVEQYF.

This clone was observed a few times. The chain is built from TRBV18 and TRBJ2-2; TRBD2 agrees at 14 bases. The CDR3 sequence is 19 residues long. Per the germline V gene, CDR1 is KGHSH and CDR2 is LQKENI. V shed 3 bases and J 3 bases; nucleotides not matched to a gene: 9. CDR3 in DNA: TGTGCCAGCTCACCGACGCTCGGGACTAGCGGGAGATACACCGGGGAGCTGTTTTTT. This codes for CASSPTLGTSGRYTGELFF.

This clone was seen only a few times. The rearrangement links TRBV6-1 to TRBJ2-7, with D possibly TRBD2 on 7 matching bases. CDR1 is MNHNS, CDR2 SASEGT, per germline. The V gene lost 2 bases and the J gene lost 4 bases, with 15 bases spanning the gap. The CDR3 length is 15 residues. The CDR3 DNA sequence: TGTGCCAGCAGTGAAAGGGTGGGGGGGCCTTACGAGCAGTACTTC. This gives the protein CASSERVGGPYEQYF.

This clone was detected once. The chain carries TRBV7-2 and TRBJ1-2; tentative D call: TRBD1 (5 bases). Germline V lookup: CDR1 SGHTA, CDR2 FQGNSA. This CDR3 has 13 residues. Deletions cut 5 bases from V and 7 bases from J, with 14 bases between. The CDR3 region has the DNA TGTGCCAGCAGCCGCCGGGACTTGAGTGGCTACACCTTC. Translation: CASSRRDLSGYTF. Full variable domain (missing parts from reference TRBV7-2 and TRBJ1-2): GAGVSQSPSNKVTEKGKDVELRCDPISGHTALYWYRQSLGQGLEFLIYFQGNSAPDKSGLPSDRFSAERTGGSVSTLTIQRTQQEDSAVYLCASSRRDLSGYTFGSGTRLTVV.

This sequence joins TRBV10-3 and TRBJ2-3, with no clear D. V was cut by 10 bases and J by 0 bases, with 11 bases left in between. The CDR3 is 13 amino acids. Germline V gene lookup returns CDR1 ENHRY and CDR2 SYGVKD. The DNA of the CDR3 is TGTGCCAACGCAGGATCCAGCACAGATACGCAGTATTTT. Translated: CANAGSSTDTQYF.

The chain carries TRBV5-8 and TRBJ2-3, with D perhaps matching TRBD2 (5 bases). CDR1 is SGHTS and CDR2 is YDEGEE in the germline V gene. There are 17 residues in the CDR3. Trimming stripped 4 bases from V and 2 bases from J, with 20 bases between. The CDR3 region has the DNA TGTGCCAGCAGCATTTCTCTATCTAGCCGTGCCACAGATACGCAGTATTTT. This translates into CASSISLSSRATDTQYF.

This clone appeared a few times. The gene calls are TRBV27 and TRBJ1-1; maybe TRBD1 (6 bases). Trimming left V 6 bases short and J 8 bases short, with 19 bases between. Per the germline V gene, CDR1 is MNHEY and CDR2 is SMNVEV (reference sequence). The CDR3 length is 14 residues. CDR3 nucleotide sequence: TGTGCCAGCAGCCCGGAATACAGGGTTCGGGAAGCTTTCTTT. Translating gives CASSPEYRVREAFF.

This chain joins TRBV19 and TRBJ1-4; 8 nucleotides align to TRBD1. V lost 4 bases and J lost 8; bases outside the gene matches: 9. CDR1 LNHDA and CDR2 SQIVND come from the germline V gene (reference sequence). The CDR3 has 15 amino acids. The CDR3 is CASSNPGTGVEKLFF. The CDR3 bases are TGTGCCAGTAGTAACCCCGGGACAGGTGTAGAAAAACTGTTTTTT.

This rearrangement joins TRBV27 to TRBJ2-7; 13 positions agree with TRBD2. Germline CDR1 and CDR2: MNHEY and SMNVEV (reference sequence). The CDR3 extends over 16 amino acids. The V gene end was trimmed by 6 bases and the J gene end by 4 bases; junction bases not matched to a gene: 9. This CDR3 is CASRPGTSGIGYEQYF. CDR3 bases: TGTGCCAGCAGGCCCGGGACTAGCGGGATAGGGTACGAGCAGTACTTC.

The chain couples TRBV28 to TRBJ1-5; tentative D call: TRBD1 (6 bases). This CDR3 spans 13 amino acids. The germline gives CDR1 MDHEN, CDR2 SYDVKM. Trimming cost V 5 bases and J 7 bases, with 12 bases left between them. Written as DNA, the CDR3 is TGTGCCAGCAGTCGTACACAGGGCCAGCCCCAGCATTTT. Its protein product is CASSRTQGQPQHF.

This clone was seen a handful of times. The chain couples TRBV4-1 to TRBJ2-7; TRBD2 agrees at 9 bases. Germline CDR1 and CDR2: MGHRA and YSYEKL. This CDR3 region has 17 residues. The ends lost 3 bases at V and 1 base at J; junction bases unmatched: 10. This CDR3 reads CASSQDVTSGRSYEQYF. The CDR3 DNA sequence: TGCGCCAGCAGCCAGGATGTAACTAGCGGGCGATCCTACGAGCAGTACTTC.

The chain combines TRBV6-1 with TRBJ2-1; the match to TRBD2 covers 8 bases. V shed 6 bases and J 2 bases; nucleotides not matched to a gene: 9. This CDR3 contains 16 residues. Germline V CDR1 and CDR2: MNHNS, SASEGT. The CDR3 protein is CASREIAGLTYNEQFF. The CDR3 DNA is TGTGCCAGCAGAGAAATAGCGGGGCTCACCTACAATGAGCAGTTCTTC.